This T cell receptor beta chain was profiled in a study of blood T cell repertoires in COVID-19. The wider study: Sites in the United States, Italy and Spain provided acute and convalescent COVID-19 samples. Sources were T cells, B-cell-depleted T cells, or PBMCs; the material itself was cDNA or gDNA.

Produced via immunoSEQ multiplex PCR; TCRdb's table is partial and in-frame only. The sample carries fewer than 300,000 clones, about 89% recorded once. Trimming cost V 4 bases and J 1 base; bases outside gene matches: 7. CDR3 length equals 15 residues. The V gene's germline CDR1 is MNHEY and CDR2 SMNVEV (reference sequence). The sample was peripheral blood. The origin of this receptor is a woman aged 30 to 39 with COVID-19, enrolled during active disease. The V and J genes are TRBV27 and TRBJ2-7; 7 nucleotides align to TRBD1. This chain's CDR3 is CASSSSRDRSYEQYF. The CDR3 DNA reads as TGTGCCAGCAGTTCCTCGAGGGACAGATCCTACGAGCAGTACTTC.